A selection of T cell receptor beta chains follows, all from one sample in a study of blood T cell repertoires in COVID-19. TCRdb's table, derived via immunoSEQ multiplex PCR, lists solely in-frame clones and lacks some. The sample contains tens of thousands of clones, 80% of which appear only once. The sample was peripheral blood. The origin of the receptors is a woman between 70 and 85 years old with acute or convalescent COVID-19. Each CDR3 is given with its conserved first and last residue.

v_gene: TRBV19; CDR3aa: CATLTGGYGYTF
v_gene: TRBV29-1; CDR3aa: CSVPSSGGFGDTQYF
v_gene: TRBV13; CDR3aa: CASSARGWGAEQYF
v_gene: TRBV19; CDR3aa: CASSVGSSRGELFF
v_gene: TRBV7-8; CDR3aa: CASSRGLGQETQYF
v_gene: TRBV7-9; CDR3aa: CASSFQGYTDTQYF
v_gene: TRBV3-1/TRBV3-2; CDR3aa: CASSQDRGTEAFF
v_gene: TRBV6-1; CDR3aa: CASSEAEQGPQHF
v_gene: TRBV7-8; CDR3aa: CASSLILTEAFF
v_gene: TRBV18; CDR3aa: CASSSGTSGTDTQYF
v_gene: TRBV9; CDR3aa: CASSVSGGEPEAFF
v_gene: TRBV6-2/TRBV6-3; CDR3aa: CASSYGYSGPTEAFF
v_gene: TRBV7-3; CDR3aa: CASSLTGGRDTEAFF
v_gene: TRBV14; CDR3aa: CASSQDLVTDTQYF
v_gene: TRBV6-2/TRBV6-3; CDR3aa: CASSRLAGDQETQYF
v_gene: TRBV9; CDR3aa: CASSASVASNEQFF
v_gene: TRBV4-3; CDR3aa: CASSQATGYNSPLHF
v_gene: TRBV6-5; CDR3aa: CASSYEGGRELFF
v_gene: TRBV19; CDR3aa: CATFSGWRANYGYTF
v_gene: TRBV9; CDR3aa: CASSTSGGASYFGEQFF
v_gene: TRBV3-1/TRBV3-2; CDR3aa: CASSQGAGAYEQYF
v_gene: TRBV27; CDR3aa: CASSVWGGPSYEQYF
v_gene: TRBV18; CDR3aa: CASSTLQGGLDNEQFF
v_gene: TRBV27; CDR3aa: CASSPHQGQVGYTF
v_gene: TRBV14; CDR3aa: CASSVTGLSGNTIYF
v_gene: TRBV27; CDR3aa: CASSPTSGGYETQYF
v_gene: TRBV12-3/TRBV12-4; CDR3aa: CASRRGSWHEQFF
v_gene: TRBV13; CDR3aa: CASSLRGMGYGYTF
v_gene: TRBV6-5; CDR3aa: CASSPGQGKYEQFF
v_gene: TRBV9; CDR3aa: CASKRGNYGYTF
v_gene: TRBV18; CDR3aa: CASSLSTGTISSYNEQFF
v_gene: TRBV13; CDR3aa: CASSLDRENTEAFF
v_gene: TRBV7-2; CDR3aa: CASSFSLGGAPDEQFF
v_gene: TRBV7-2; CDR3aa: CASSLDRGPGRPQHF
v_gene: TRBV11-2; CDR3aa: CASSPRQGRAYTEAFF
v_gene: TRBV15; CDR3aa: CATSRFAPGQGAEQYF
v_gene: TRBV5-6; CDR3aa: CASSTRRTTNYGYTF
v_gene: TRBV9; CDR3aa: CASSGGDTTDLYF
v_gene: TRBV9; CDR3aa: CASSPDSSGANVLTF
v_gene: TRBV5-6; CDR3aa: CASSLRDRNSPLHF
v_gene: TRBV18; CDR3aa: CASSRDRGFEQYF
v_gene: TRBV2; CDR3aa: CASSDRGPYQETQYF